This TCR beta chain was retrieved from a study of a mutant IDH1 vaccine in newly diagnosed glioma. Study-wide background: With temozolomide cycles, or 4-6 weeks after radiotherapy alone, vaccination was started. Treated patients showed a male proportion of about 62%, a female proportion of about 40%, and a mean age of 40.4 years. Previous care, which was radiotherapy, temozolomide, or both, most often involved both.

Remarks on this clone: Its antigen is not identified.

Sequencing used immunoSEQ multiplex PCR; TCRdb keeps in-frame clones, though not all of them. The sample includes roughly 34,000 clones, approximately 50% of them seen just once. Time point in this sample: week 5, during vaccination. The investigators gave 300 ug of mutant IDH1 20-mer peptide in each vaccine dose, together with topical imiquimod. Study-level findings and limits: Vaccine-induced immune responses occurred in roughly 93% of patients.

The source is a young woman with glioma. This specimen was PBMCs, taken from a glioma patient whose treatment included an IDH1 peptide vaccine.

The CDR3 DNA sequence: TGTGCCATCAGGGTGACAGGGGGCAACTATGGCTACACCTTC. Protein product: CAIRVTGGNYGYTF. This sequence joins TRBV10-3 and TRBJ1-2; 10 nucleotides align to TRBD1. J lost 2 bases, V lost 6 bases, and 3 bases had no gene match. The CDR3 runs to 14 residues. Germline V gene data show CDR1 as ENHRY and CDR2 as SYGVKD.